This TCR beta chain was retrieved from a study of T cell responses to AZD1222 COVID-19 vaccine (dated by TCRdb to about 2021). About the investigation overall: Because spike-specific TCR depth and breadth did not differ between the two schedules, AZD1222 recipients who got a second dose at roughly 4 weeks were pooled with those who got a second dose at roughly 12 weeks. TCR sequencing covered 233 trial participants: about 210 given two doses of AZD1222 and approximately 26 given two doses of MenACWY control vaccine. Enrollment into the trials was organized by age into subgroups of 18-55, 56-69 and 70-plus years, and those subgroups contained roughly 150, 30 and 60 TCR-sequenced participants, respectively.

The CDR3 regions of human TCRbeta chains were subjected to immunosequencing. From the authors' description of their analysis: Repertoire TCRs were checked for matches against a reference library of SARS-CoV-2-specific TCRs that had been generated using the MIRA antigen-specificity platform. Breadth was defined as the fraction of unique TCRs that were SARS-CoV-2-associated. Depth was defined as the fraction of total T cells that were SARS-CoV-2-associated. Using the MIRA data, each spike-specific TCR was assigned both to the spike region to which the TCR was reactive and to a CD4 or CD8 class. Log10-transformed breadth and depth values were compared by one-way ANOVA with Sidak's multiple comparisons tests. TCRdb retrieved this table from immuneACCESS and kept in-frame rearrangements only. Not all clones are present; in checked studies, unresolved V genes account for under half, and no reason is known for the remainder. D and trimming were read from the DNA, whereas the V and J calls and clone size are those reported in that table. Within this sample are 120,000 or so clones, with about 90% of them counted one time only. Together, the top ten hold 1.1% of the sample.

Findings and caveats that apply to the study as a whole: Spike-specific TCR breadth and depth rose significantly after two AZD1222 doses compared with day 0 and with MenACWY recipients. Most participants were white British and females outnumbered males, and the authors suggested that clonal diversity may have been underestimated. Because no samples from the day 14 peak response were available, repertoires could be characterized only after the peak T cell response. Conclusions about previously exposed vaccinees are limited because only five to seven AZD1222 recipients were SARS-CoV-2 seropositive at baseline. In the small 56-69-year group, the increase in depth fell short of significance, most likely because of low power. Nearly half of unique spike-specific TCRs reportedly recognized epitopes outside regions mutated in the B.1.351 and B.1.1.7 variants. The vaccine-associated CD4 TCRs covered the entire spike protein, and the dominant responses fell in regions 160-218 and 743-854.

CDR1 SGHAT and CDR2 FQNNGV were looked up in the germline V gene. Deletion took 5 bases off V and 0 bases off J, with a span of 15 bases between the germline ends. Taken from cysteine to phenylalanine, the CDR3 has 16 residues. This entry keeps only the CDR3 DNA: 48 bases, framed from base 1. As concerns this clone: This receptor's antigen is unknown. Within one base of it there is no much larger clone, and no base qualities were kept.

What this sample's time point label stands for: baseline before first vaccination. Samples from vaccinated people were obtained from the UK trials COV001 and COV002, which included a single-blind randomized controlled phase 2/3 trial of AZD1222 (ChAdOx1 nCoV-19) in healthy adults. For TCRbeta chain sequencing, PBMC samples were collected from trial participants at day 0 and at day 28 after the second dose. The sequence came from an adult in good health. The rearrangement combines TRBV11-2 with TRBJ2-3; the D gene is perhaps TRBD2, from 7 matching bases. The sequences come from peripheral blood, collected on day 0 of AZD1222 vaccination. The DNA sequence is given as TGTGCCAGCAGCGGCGGGGGCCCATCTAGCACAGATACGCAGTATTTT. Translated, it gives CASSGGGPSSTDTQYF.